The T cell receptor (beta chain) described here comes from a study of shared clonotypes between healthy human individuals. Study details: The donor pool was made up of two women and three men aged 18 to 49.

Assay used: immunoSEQ multiplex PCR; TCRdb lists only in-frame clones, some missing. The sample shows roughly 1,500,000 clones, 98% of them seen only once. Worth noting for this clone: Its antigen is not known.

Points from the study as a whole: Naive CD4 clonotype sharing across several donors was around 5.5%.

Each donor was a Caucasian adult residing in Nashville, Tennessee. Investigators divided CD4+ cells into CD45RA+ naive and CD45RA-negative memory subsets. The ends lost 4 bases at V and 5 bases at J; junction bases unmatched: 7. Germline-derived CDR1 and CDR2 are SQVTM and ANQGSEA. This CDR3 has 15 residues. Sequenced material: naive CD4+ T cells sorted from blood. The subset denotes: CD45RA+ positively selected. This chain connects TRBV29-1 to TRBJ2-1; TRBD2 aligns across 11 bases. The receptor was derived from a man aged 30 to 39 in good health. CDR3: CSVVFETSGNNEQFF. CDR3 bases: TGCAGCGTTGTTTTCGAGACTAGCGGGAACAATGAGCAGTTCTTC.